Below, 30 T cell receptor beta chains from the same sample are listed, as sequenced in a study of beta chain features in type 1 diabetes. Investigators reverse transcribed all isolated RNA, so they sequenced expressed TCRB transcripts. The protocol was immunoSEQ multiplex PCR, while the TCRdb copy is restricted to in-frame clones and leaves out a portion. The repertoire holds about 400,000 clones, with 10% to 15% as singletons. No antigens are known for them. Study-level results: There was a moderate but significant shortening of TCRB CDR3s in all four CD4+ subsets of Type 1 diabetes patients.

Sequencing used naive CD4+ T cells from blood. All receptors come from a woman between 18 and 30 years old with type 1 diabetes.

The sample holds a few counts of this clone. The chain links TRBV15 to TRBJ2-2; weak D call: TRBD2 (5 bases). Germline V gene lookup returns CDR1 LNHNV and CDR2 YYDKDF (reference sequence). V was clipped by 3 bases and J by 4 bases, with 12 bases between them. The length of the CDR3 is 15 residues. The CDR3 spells CATSSIGVGTGELFF. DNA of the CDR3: TGTGCCACCAGCAGTATCGGGGTGGGCACCGGGGAGCTGTTTTTT.

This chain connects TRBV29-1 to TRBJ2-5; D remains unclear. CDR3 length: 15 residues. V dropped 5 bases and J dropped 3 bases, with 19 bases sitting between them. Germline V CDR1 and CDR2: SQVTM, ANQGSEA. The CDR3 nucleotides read TGCAGCGTTTCCTTTGTACTGAGGATCGAAGAGACCCAGTACTTC. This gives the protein CSVSFVLRIEETQYF.

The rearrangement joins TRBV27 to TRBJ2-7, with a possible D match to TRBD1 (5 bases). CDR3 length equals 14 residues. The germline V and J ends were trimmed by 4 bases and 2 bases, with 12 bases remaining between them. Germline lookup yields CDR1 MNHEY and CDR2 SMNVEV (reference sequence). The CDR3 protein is CASSSPAGTYEQYF. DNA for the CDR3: TGTGCCAGCAGTTCCCCAGCAGGGACCTACGAGCAGTACTTC.

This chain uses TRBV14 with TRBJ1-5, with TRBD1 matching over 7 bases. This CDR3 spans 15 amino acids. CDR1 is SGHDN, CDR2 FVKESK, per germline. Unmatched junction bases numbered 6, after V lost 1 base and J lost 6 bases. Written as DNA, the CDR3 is TGTGCCAGCAGCCAAGCACAGGGGATCAGTCAGCCCCAGCATTTT. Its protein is CASSQAQGISQPQHF.

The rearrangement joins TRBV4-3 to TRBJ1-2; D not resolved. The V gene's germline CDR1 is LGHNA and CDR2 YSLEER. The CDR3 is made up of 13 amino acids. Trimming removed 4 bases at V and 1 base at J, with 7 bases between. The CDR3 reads CASSPGVNYGYTF. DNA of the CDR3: TGCGCCAGCAGCCCGGGAGTTAACTATGGCTACACCTTC.

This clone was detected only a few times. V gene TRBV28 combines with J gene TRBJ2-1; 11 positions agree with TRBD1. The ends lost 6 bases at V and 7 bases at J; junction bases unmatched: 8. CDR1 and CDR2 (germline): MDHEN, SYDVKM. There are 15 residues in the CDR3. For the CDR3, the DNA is TGTGCCAGCAGCTCGGGACAGGGGGACAATAATGAGCAGTTCTTC. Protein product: CASSSGQGDNNEQFF. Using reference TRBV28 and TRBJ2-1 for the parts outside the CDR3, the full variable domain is DVKVTQSSRYLVKRTGEKVFLECVQDMDHENMFWYRQDPGLGLRLIYFSYDVKMKEKGDIPEGYSVSREKKERFSLILESASTNQTSMYLCASSSGQGDNNEQFFGPGTRLTVL.

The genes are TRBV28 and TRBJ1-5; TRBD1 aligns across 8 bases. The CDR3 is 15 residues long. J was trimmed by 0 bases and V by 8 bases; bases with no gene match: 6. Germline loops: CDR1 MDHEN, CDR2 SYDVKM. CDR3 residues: CASRDRSYSNQPQHF. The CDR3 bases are TGTGCCAGCCGGGACAGGAGTTATAGCAATCAGCCCCAGCATTTT. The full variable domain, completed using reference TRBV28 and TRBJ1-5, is DVKVTQSSRYLVKRTGEKVFLECVQDMDHENMFWYRQDPGLGLRLIYFSYDVKMKEKGDIPEGYSVSREKKERFSLILESASTNQTSMYLCASRDRSYSNQPQHFGDGTRLSIL.

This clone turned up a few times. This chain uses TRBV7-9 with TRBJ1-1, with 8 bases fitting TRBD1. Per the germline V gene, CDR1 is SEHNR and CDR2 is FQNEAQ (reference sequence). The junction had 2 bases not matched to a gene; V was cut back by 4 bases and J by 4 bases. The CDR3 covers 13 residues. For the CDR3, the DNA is TGTGCCAGCAGCTCCCAGGGGGCCACTGAAGCTTTCTTT. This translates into CASSSQGATEAFF.

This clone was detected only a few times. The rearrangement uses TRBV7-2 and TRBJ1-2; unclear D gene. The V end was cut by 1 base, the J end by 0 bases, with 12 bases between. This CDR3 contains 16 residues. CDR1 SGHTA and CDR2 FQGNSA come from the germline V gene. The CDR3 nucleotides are TGTGCCAGCAGCTTAGAATGGCAGGTAGCTAACTATGGCTACACCTTC. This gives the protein CASSLEWQVANYGYTF.

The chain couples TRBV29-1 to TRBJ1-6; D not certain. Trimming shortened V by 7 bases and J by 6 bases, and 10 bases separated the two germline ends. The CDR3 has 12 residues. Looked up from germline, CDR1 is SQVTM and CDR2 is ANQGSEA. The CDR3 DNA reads TGCAGCGCCGGGAATTCTAATTCACCCCTCCACTTT. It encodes CSAGNSNSPLHF.

CDR3 DNA sequence: TGCGCCAGCAGGCAGGGCCCGGGTGACAATGAGCAGTTCTTC. Translated, it gives CASRQGPGDNEQFF. The V call is TRBV4-3, the J call TRBJ2-1; D might be TRBD1 (5 bases). V was cut by 6 bases and J by 5 bases, with 14 bases left in between. Per germline, CDR1 LGHNA and CDR2 YSLEER. This CDR3 spans 14 amino acids.

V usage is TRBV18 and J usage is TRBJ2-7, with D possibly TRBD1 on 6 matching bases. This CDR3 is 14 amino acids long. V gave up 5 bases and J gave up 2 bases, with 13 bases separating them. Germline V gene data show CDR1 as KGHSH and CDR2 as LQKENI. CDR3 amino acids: CASSTYGTPYEQYF. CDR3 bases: TGTGCCAGCTCAACCTACGGGACACCCTACGAGCAGTACTTC.

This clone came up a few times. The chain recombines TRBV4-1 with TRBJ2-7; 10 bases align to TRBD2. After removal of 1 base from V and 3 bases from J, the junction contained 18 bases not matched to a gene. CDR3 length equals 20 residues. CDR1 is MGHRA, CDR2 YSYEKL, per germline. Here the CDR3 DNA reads TGCGCCAGCAGCCAAGCTGCCCCGGGGGTAGCGGGAGGTCCCCACTACGAGCAGTACTTC. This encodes CASSQAAPGVAGGPHYEQYF.

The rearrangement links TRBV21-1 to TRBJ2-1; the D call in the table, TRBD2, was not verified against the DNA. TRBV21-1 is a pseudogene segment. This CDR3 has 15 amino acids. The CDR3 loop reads CASSNRLAGAYEQFF. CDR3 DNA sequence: TGTGCCAGCAGCAATCGACTAGCGGGAGCTTATGAGCAGTTCTTC.

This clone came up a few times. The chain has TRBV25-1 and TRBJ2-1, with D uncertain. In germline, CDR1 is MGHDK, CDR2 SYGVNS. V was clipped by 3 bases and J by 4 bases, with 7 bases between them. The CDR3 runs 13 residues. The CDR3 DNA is TGTGCCAGCAGTGATCCCAATTACAATGAGCAGTTCTTC. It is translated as CASSDPNYNEQFF.

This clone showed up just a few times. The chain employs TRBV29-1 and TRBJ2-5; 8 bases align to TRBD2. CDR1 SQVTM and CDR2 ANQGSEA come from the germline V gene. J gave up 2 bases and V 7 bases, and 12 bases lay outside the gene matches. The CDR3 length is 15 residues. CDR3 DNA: TGCAGCGCCGAAAAACCGGGACTAGGGCAAGAGACCCAGTACTTC. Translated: CSAEKPGLGQETQYF.

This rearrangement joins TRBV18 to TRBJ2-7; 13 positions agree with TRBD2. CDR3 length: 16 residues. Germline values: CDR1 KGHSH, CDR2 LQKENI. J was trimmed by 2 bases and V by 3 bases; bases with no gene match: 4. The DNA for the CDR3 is TGTGCCAGCTCACCTCCACTAGCGGGAGGGCCCTACGAGCAGTACTTC. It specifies CASSPPLAGGPYEQYF.

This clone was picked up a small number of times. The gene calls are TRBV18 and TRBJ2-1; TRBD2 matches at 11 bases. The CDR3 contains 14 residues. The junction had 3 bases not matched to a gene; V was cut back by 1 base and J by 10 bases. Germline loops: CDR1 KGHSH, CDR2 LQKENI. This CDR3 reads CASSPQLAGEEQFF. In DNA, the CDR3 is TGTGCCAGCTCACCACAACTAGCGGGGGAGGAGCAGTTCTTC.

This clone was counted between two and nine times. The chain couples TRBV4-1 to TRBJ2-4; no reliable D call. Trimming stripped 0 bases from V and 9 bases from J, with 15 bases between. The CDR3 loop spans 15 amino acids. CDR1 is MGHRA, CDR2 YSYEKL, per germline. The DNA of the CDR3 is TGCGCCAGCAGCCAAGATTCCCCACCAGAAACCATTCAGTACTTC. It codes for CASSQDSPPETIQYF.

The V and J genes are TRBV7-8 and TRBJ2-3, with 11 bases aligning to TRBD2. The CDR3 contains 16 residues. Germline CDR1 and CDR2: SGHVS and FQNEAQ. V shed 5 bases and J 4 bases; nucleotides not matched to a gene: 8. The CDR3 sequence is CASSISGRASPDTQYF. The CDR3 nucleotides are TGTGCCAGCAGCATTAGCGGGAGGGCCTCCCCAGATACGCAGTATTTT.

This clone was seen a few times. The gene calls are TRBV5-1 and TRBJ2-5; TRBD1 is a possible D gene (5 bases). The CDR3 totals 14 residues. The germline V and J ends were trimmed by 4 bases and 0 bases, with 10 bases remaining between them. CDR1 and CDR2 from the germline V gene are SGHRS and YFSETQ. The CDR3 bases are TGCGCCAGCAGCCTAGGACAACACCAAGAGACCCAGTACTTC. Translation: CASSLGQHQETQYF.

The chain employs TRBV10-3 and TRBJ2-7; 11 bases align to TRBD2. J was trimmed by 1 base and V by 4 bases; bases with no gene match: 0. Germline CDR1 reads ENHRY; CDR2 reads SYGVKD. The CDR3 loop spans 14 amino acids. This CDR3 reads CAISGLAGSYEQYF. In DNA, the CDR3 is TGTGCCATCAGTGGACTAGCGGGGTCCTACGAGCAGTACTTC.

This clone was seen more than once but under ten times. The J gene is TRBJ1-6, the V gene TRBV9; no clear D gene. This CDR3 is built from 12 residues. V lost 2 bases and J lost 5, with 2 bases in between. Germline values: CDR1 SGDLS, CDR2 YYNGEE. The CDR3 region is CASSVNNSPLHF. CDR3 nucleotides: TGTGCCAGCAGCGTTAATAATTCACCCCTCCACTTT.

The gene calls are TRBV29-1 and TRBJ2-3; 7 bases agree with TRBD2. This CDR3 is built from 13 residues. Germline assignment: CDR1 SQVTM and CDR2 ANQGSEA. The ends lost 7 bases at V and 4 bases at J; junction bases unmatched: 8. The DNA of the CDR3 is TGCAGCGCCTTGCTGGCGGGAGCAGATACGCAGTATTTT. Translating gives CSALLAGADTQYF.

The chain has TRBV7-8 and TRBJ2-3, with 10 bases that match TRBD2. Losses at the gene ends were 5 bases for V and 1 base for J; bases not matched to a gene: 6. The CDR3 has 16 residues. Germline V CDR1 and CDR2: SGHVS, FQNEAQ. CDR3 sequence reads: CASSPTGTSGTDTQYF. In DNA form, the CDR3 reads TGTGCCAGCAGCCCGACCGGGACTAGCGGCACAGATACGCAGTATTTT. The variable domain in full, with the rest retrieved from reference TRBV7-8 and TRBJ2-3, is GAGVSQSPRYKVAKRGQDVALRCDPISGHVSLFWYQQALGQGPEFLTYFQNEAQLDKSGLPSDRFFAERPEGSVSTLKIQRTQQEDSAVYLCASSPTGTSGTDTQYFGPGTRLTVL.

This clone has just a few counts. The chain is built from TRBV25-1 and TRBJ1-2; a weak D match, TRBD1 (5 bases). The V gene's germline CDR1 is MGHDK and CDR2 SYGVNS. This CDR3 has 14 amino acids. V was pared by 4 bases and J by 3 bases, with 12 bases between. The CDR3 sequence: CASSGAGRHYGYTF. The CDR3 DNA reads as TGTGCCAGCAGTGGTGCAGGGAGGCACTATGGCTACACCTTC.

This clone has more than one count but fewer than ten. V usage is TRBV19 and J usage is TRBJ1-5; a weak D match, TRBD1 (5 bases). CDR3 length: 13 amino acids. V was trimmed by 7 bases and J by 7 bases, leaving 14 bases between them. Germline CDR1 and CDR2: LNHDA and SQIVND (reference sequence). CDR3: CASMGIRGQPQHF. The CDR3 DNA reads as TGTGCCAGTATGGGGATAAGGGGACAGCCCCAGCATTTT. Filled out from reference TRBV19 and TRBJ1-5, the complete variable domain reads DGGITQSPKYLFRKEGQNVTLSCEQNLNHDAMYWYRQDPGQGLRLIYYSQIVNDFQKGDIAEGYSVSREKKESFPLTVTSAQKNPTAFYLCASMGIRGQPQHFGDGTRLSIL.

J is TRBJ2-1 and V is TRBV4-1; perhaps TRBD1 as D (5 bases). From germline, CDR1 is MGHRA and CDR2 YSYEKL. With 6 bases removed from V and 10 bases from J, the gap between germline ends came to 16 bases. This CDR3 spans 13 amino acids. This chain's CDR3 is CASSRTGTGEQFF. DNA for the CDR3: TGCGCCAGCAGTCGTACAGGAACCGGGGAGCAGTTCTTC.

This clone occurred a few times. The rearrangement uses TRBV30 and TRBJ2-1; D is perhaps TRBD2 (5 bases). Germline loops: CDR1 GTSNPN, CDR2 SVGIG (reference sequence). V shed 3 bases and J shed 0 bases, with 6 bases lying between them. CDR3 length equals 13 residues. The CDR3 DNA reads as TGTGCCTGGAGAGAGGGCTCCTACAATGAGCAGTTCTTC. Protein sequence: CAWREGSYNEQFF.

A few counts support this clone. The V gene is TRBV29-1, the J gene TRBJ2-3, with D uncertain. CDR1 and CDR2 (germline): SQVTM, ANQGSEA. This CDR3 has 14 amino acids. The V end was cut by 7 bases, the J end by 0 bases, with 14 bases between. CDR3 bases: TGCAGCGGTTCGTCTAAGCTAAGCACAGATACGCAGTATTTT. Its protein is CSGSSKLSTDTQYF.